This record concerns one TCR beta chain sequence. Its antigen is currently unknown. This sample is drawn from a study of sequential checkpoint blockade in melanoma. Study-wide context: Arm A got nivolumab then ipilimumab; arm B the reverse, 1:1.

Sequenced by immunoSEQ multiplex PCR; TCRdb stores in-frame clones only, minus some. Of tens of thousands of clones listed, roughly 32% are singletons. This CDR3 contains 12 residues. V lost 7 bases to trimming and J lost 7 bases, with 16 bases between them. The germline gives CDR1 SQVTM, CDR2 ANQGSEA. Study-wide points: Response in arm A was associated with pretreatment TIL clonality. About 30 times likelier clinical benefit followed increased tumor T-cell fraction and clonality.

Stated treatment: randomized to nivolumab then ipilimumab (arm A) or the reverse (arm B). The J gene is TRBJ1-2, the V gene TRBV29-1; unclear D gene. The clonotype was recovered from a human donor with melanoma. The sample consisted of tumor tissue (inferred from file names), taken from a patient given nivolumab and ipilimumab in sequence. The chain's CDR3 is CSGLSTGGGYTF. In DNA form, the CDR3 reads TGCAGCGGTCTATCGACGGGTGGTGGCTACACCTTC.